This T cell receptor (beta chain) was sequenced during a study of blood T cell repertoires in COVID-19. At the level of the study: Sample material is recorded as cDNA or gDNA derived from T cells, B-cell-depleted T cells, or PBMCs.

This clone was seen a handful of times. Per germline, CDR1 SNHLY and CDR2 FYNNEI. CDR3 length: 12 amino acids. Trimming took 5 bases from V and 3 from J, leaving 7 bases between them. Only in-frame clones appear in the TCRdb table, and some are missing; sequencing was by immunoSEQ multiplex PCR. The sample records some 340,000 clones, more than 85% being singletons. Exposed study participants had met a COVID-19 case within 2 weeks before entry. The sequenced sample consisted of PBMCs or T cells enriched from blood (not recorded which). This chain uses TRBV2 with TRBJ1-2; D remains unclear. This sequence was found in a woman aged 25 to 39 who had been exposed to COVID-19. CDR3 amino acids: CASSRTYYGYTF. The CDR3 DNA reads as TGTGCCAGCAGTCGCACATACTATGGCTACACCTTC.